The text below deals with one T cell receptor (beta chain). Allocation to cohorts depended on clinical history reported by the participants. The assay was immunoSEQ multiplex PCR, and TCRdb's table has in-frame clones only and misses some. The table includes some 460,000 clones, about 85% detected once. The sample originates from a study of blood T cell repertoires in COVID-19. Study-level background: Whether acute or convalescent, the COVID-19 samples came from the United States, Italy and Spain. PBMCs, B-cell-depleted T cells, or T cells provided the cDNA or gDNA that made up the material.

Looked up from germline, CDR1 is SNHLY and CDR2 is FYNNEI. This CDR3 spans 14 amino acids. V lost 8 bases and J lost 7; bases outside the gene matches: 6. Source material: PBMCs or T cells enriched from blood (not recorded which). The V gene is TRBV2, the J gene TRBJ2-2; the match to TRBD1 covers 11 bases. The clonotype was recovered from a woman in her late teens or twenties with acute COVID-19. CDR3 in DNA: TGTGCCAGCGGGCAGGACAGGGGGCGCGGGGAGCTGTTTTTT. This sequence encodes CASGQDRGRGELFF.